This T cell receptor (beta chain) was obtained from a study of T cell repertoires in cytomegalovirus infection. Study context: HLA-B-restricted CMV epitopes that are well studied, plus recently identified HLA-C-restricted ones, were used by the study. Public TCR beta signatures indicated both CMV infection and matching HLA type. Whole-study results and caveats: The ex vivo response showed dominance by HLA-C-restricted CMV-specific TCR beta clonotypes.

In TCRdb, the reads were re-called with MiXCR into one record per CDR3 protein. The table has around 750,000 distinct CDR3 sequences, about 31% seen once. About this clonotype: The antigen remains unidentified.

CDR3 length: 15 residues. V was pared by 6 bases and J by 9 bases, with 21 bases between. Looked up from germline, CDR1 is LNHDA and CDR2 is SQIVND (reference sequence). The TCR originated in a human donor in good health (CMV status not recorded). Some clones in this sample may be carry-over from other donors' samples. This chain links TRBV19 with TRBJ1-5; D might be TRBD1 (6 bases). The starting material was cultured CD8+ T cells from PBMCs, obtained from culture after CMV antigen stimulation. CDR3 sequence: CASSLSGGSGRPQHF. CDR3 bases: TGTGCCAGTAGCCTCTCCGGGGGCTCCGGGAGGCCCCAGCATTTT.